This T cell receptor (beta chain) comes out of a study of control samples from healthy donors and cancer patients (dated by TCRdb to about 2020). In regard to this clone: Its recognized antigen is unknown. No much larger clone exists at a distance of one base, and base qualities are not known.

Library preparation used the immunoSEQ multiplex PCR assay. This immuneACCESS table, as held by TCRdb, lists in-frame sequences with V and J called but not all clones. Of the missing ones, under half trace to an unresolved V gene in checked studies; the others have no known cause. The sample has 100,000 to 150,000 clones on record, approximately 93% of them singletons. The ten largest clones represent 6% to 8.5% of the sample. What was sequenced was blood. This receptor was identified in a woman aged 18-30 years in good health.

The CDR3 reads as follows: CASSHETDPTKSYEKLFF. The sequence in DNA is TGCGCCAGCAGCCATGAGACCGATCCGACTAAAAGCTATGAAAAACTGTTTTTT. Rearrangement joined TRBV4-3 to TRBJ1-4, with the D gene too uncertain to name. From a lookup of the germline V gene, CDR1 and CDR2 are LGHNA and YSLEER. The V end loses 3 bases and the J end loses 6 bases, and a stretch of 23 bases separates them. The CDR3 numbers 18 residues from cysteine through phenylalanine. CDR3 DNA only is kept here, 54 bases in frame from base 1.